Below are 21 T cell receptor beta chains sequenced from a single sample in a study of blood T cell repertoires in COVID-19 (TCRdb year 2020). The library was built by means of the immunoSEQ multiplex PCR assay. Entries here come from immuneACCESS through TCRdb and include only in-frame sequences with V and J called. Some clones fail to appear in such tables; in the studies checked, an unresolved V gene covers under half of the shortfall, and the cause of the remainder is unknown. Within this sample are approximately 160,000 clones, with about four fifths of them counted one time only. Together, the top ten hold roughly 9.6% of the sample. Sequenced material: peripheral blood. These receptors all stem from a man in his 60s with active or convalescent COVID-19.

This chain links TRBV6-1 with TRBJ1-4; D is unresolved. From germline, CDR1 is MNHNS and CDR2 SASEGT. Trimming took 2 bases from V and 5 from J, leaving 6 bases between them. This CDR3 region has 13 residues. The CDR3 reads CASSELENEKLFF. The CDR3 nucleotides read TGTGCCAGCAGTGAACTAGAAAATGAAAAACTGTTTTTT.

The chain combines TRBV9 with TRBJ2-7, with a tentative D call TRBD2 (6 bases). The V end was cut by 0 bases, the J end by 1 base, with 17 bases between. The germline V gene has CDR1 SGDLS and CDR2 YYNGEE. The CDR3 has 17 residues. CDR3 sequence: CASSVAGGGSGSYEQYF. The CDR3, as DNA: TGTGCCAGCAGCGTAGCGGGTGGGGGTAGCGGATCCTACGAGCAGTACTTC.

The chain has TRBV6-1 and TRBJ1-5; TRBD1 matches at 11 bases. Per germline, CDR1 MNHNS and CDR2 SASEGT. The CDR3 runs to 15 residues. V shed 2 bases and J 4 bases; nucleotides not matched to a gene: 1. This CDR3 is CASSERDRGNQPQHF. DNA for the CDR3: TGTGCCAGCAGTGAAAGGGACAGGGGGAATCAGCCCCAGCATTTT.

The chain links TRBV6-5 to TRBJ1-1, with D unresolved. Germline CDR1 is MNHEY and CDR2 is SVGAGI. The length of the CDR3 is 14 residues. Trimming left V 0 bases short and J 0 bases short, with 5 bases between. CDR3 DNA: TGTGCCAGCAGTTACTCTTCGGTGAACACTGAAGCTTTCTTT. Translating it yields CASSYSSVNTEAFF.

This chain links TRBV6-2 or TRBV6-3 with TRBJ2-5; 7 bases are shared with TRBD1. The germline V gene has CDR1 MNHEY and CDR2 SVGEGT. J was trimmed by 2 bases and V by 5 bases; bases with no gene match: 5. CDR3 length: 14 residues. CDR3 sequence reads: CASSVGTVQETQYF. As DNA, the CDR3 is TGTGCCAGCAGTGTCGGGACAGTACAAGAGACCCAGTACTTC.

The chain uses TRBV5-1 and TRBJ1-2; D is uncertain. Germline V gene lookup returns CDR1 SGHRS and CDR2 YFSETQ. The V end lost 7 bases, the J end lost 6 bases, and 13 bases lay between the germline ends. CDR3 length: 12 residues. CDR3 in DNA: TGCGCCAGCCGGGTGGCAGACGATGGCTACACCTTC. Translation: CASRVADDGYTF.

This chain links TRBV9 with TRBJ2-5, with TRBD2 identical over 9 bases. The CDR3 contains 15 residues. CDR1 and CDR2 from the germline V gene are SGDLS and YYNGEE. V lost 0 bases and J lost 1; bases outside the gene matches: 1. CDR3 nucleotide sequence: TGTGCCAGCAGCGTAGGGCGGGGGGGCCAAGAGACCCAGTACTTC. Its protein is CASSVGRGGQETQYF.

The chain has TRBV28 and TRBJ1-6, with D unresolved. With 5 bases removed from V and 4 bases from J, the gap between germline ends came to 6 bases. CDR3 length: 13 amino acids. Per germline, CDR1 MDHEN and CDR2 SYDVKM. The CDR3 reads CASSPGYNSPLHF. The DNA for the CDR3 is TGTGCCAGCAGTCCCGGTTATAATTCACCCCTCCACTTT.

The rearrangement links TRBV3-1 (or the pseudogene TRBV3-2) to TRBJ2-7; 10 bases align to TRBD1. Looked up from germline, CDR1 is LGHDT and CDR2 is YNNKEL (reference sequence). The CDR3 contains 15 residues. With 3 bases clipped from V and 6 bases from J, the junction kept 8 bases outside the gene matches. The CDR3 sequence is CASSQPGTGVPEQYF. CDR3 coding DNA: TGTGCCAGCAGCCAGCCCGGGACAGGGGTGCCCGAGCAGTACTTC.

The chain carries TRBV18 and TRBJ1-1; D call uncertain. This CDR3 is built from 15 residues. Germline CDR1 and CDR2: KGHSH and LQKENI. The V gene lost 3 bases and the J gene lost 1 base, with 12 bases spanning the gap. The CDR3 sequence: CASSPDSFPNTEAFF. The DNA of the CDR3 is TGTGCCAGCTCACCTGACTCATTCCCGAACACTGAAGCTTTCTTT.

V is TRBV6-1 and J is TRBJ2-7, with TRBD2 matching 7 bases. With V trimmed by 1 base and J by 5 bases, 23 bases remained unmatched. Germline V CDR1 and CDR2: MNHNS, SASEGT. This CDR3 is 20 amino acids long. DNA for the CDR3: TGTGCCAGCAGTGAAGGCGGTCGAAGGGGAGGGCTCCTGTTCCCCCACGAGCAGTACTTC. It yields the protein CASSEGGRRGGLLFPHEQYF.

This clone was recorded once. V gene TRBV5-1 combines with J gene TRBJ2-7, with D possibly being TRBD2 (5 bases). The CDR3 is made up of 12 amino acids. Germline CDR1 and CDR2: SGHRS and YFSETQ. Trimming left V 1 base short and J 5 bases short, with 7 bases between. The CDR3 is CASSLPGNEQYF. The CDR3 DNA sequence: TGCGCCAGCAGCTTGCCGGGAAACGAGCAGTACTTC. The full variable domain, with the rest looked up from reference TRBV5-1 and TRBJ2-7, is KAGVTQTPRYLIKTRGQQVTLSCSPISGHRSVSWYQQTPGQGLQFLFEYFSETQRNKGNFPGRFSGRQFSNSRSEMNVSTLELGDSALYLCASSLPGNEQYFGPGTRLTVT.

CDR3 amino acids: CASIRAASGGLNEQFF. The DNA for the CDR3 is TGTGCCAGTATTAGGGCGGCTAGCGGGGGACTCAATGAGCAGTTCTTC. This chain connects TRBV19 to TRBJ2-1; 10 bases align to TRBD2. The CDR3 covers 16 residues. Germline V CDR1 and CDR2: LNHDA, SQIVND (reference sequence). V trimming: 7 bases; J trimming: 6 bases; junction bases outside the gene matches: 12. The whole variable domain, filled in from reference TRBV19 and TRBJ2-1, reads DGGITQSPKYLFRKEGQNVTLSCEQNLNHDAMYWYRQDPGQGLRLIYYSQIVNDFQKGDIAEGYSVSREKKESFPLTVTSAQKNPTAFYLCASIRAASGGLNEQFFGPGTRLTVL.

The rearrangement uses TRBV6-1 and TRBJ2-6; 7 nucleotides agree with TRBD1. From germline, CDR1 is MNHNS and CDR2 SASEGT. This CDR3 is 17 amino acids long. The trim removed 2 bases at V and 3 bases at J, leaving 7 bases unmatched. CDR3 loop: CASSERPGGSGANVLTF. The DNA for the CDR3 is TGTGCCAGCAGTGAAAGGCCAGGGGGAAGTGGGGCCAACGTCCTGACTTTC.

The V call is TRBV7-9, the J call TRBJ2-1, with a weak D call TRBD1 (6 bases). CDR3 length: 13 residues. CDR1 and CDR2 from the germline V gene are SEHNR and FQNEAQ (reference sequence). V lost 7 bases, J lost 2 bases, and 9 bases lay in between. The CDR3 DNA follows: TGTGCCAGCACTGGGGGCCCCTACAATGAGCAGTTCTTC. Translating it yields CASTGGPYNEQFF.

The gene calls are TRBV5-4 and TRBJ2-1; 8 positions agree with TRBD2. The V segment lost 0 bases and the J segment 7 bases; nucleotides outside the gene matches: 12. Germline values: CDR1 SGHNT, CDR2 YYREEE (reference sequence). The CDR3 sequence is 17 residues long. Here the CDR3 reads CASSLGTGTSGLNEQFF. The CDR3 region has the DNA TGTGCCAGCAGCTTGGGTACCGGGACTAGTGGGTTGAATGAGCAGTTCTTC.

The chain carries TRBV19 and TRBJ1-5; maybe TRBD1 (5 bases). Germline V lookup: CDR1 LNHDA, CDR2 SQIVND (reference sequence). This CDR3 is built from 15 residues. Trimming took 7 bases from V and 7 from J, leaving 20 bases between them. The CDR3 DNA reads TGTGCCAGTACCTCGGGCCCTCTCGGGGGGCAGCCCCAGCATTTT. As protein: CASTSGPLGGQPQHF.

The chain has TRBV7-2 and TRBJ2-5; 9 bases map to TRBD2. The CDR3 totals 17 residues. Germline CDR1 is SGHTA and CDR2 is FQGNSA. Trimming at V came to 0 bases and at J to 1 base, leaving 6 bases not matched to a gene. This CDR3 is CASSLALLAGTQETQYF. In DNA, the CDR3 is TGTGCCAGCAGCTTAGCGCTTCTAGCGGGGACCCAAGAGACCCAGTACTTC. Drawing the rest from reference TRBV7-2 and TRBJ2-5, the complete variable domain is GAGVSQSPSNKVTEKGKDVELRCDPISGHTALYWYRQSLGQGLEFLIYFQGNSAPDKSGLPSDRFSAERTGGSVSTLTIQRTQQEDSAVYLCASSLALLAGTQETQYFGPGTRLLVL.

There are a few counts of this clone. The rearrangement links TRBV2 to TRBJ1-4; D is undetermined. Germline CDR1 SNHLY, CDR2 FYNNEI. Trimming removed 4 bases from V and 7 bases from J, with 13 bases in between. This CDR3 is built from 14 residues. The CDR3 sequence: CASSGGSRSEKLFF. As DNA, the CDR3 is TGTGCCAGCAGTGGCGGGAGCCGCAGTGAAAAACTGTTTTTT.

The rearrangement links TRBV20-1 to TRBJ1-2; D may be TRBD1 (6 bases). V dropped 5 bases and J dropped 8 bases, with 9 bases sitting between them. This CDR3 comprises 10 residues. Germline CDR1 reads DFQATT; CDR2 reads SNEGSKA (reference sequence). This CDR3 reads CSAHREGYTF. CDR3 bases: TGCAGTGCTCACAGGGAGGGCTACACCTTC.

This sequence joins TRBV7-9 and TRBJ1-3; D call uncertain. Germline V gene sequence: CDR1 SEHNR, CDR2 FQNEAQ (reference sequence). The CDR3 is 16 amino acids. V was cut by 4 bases and J by 0 bases, with 13 bases left in between. This CDR3 is CASSWKEVVSGNTIYF. The CDR3 nucleotides are TGTGCCAGCAGCTGGAAGGAGGTCGTCTCTGGAAACACCATATATTTT. The variable domain in full, with the rest retrieved from reference TRBV7-9 and TRBJ1-3, is DTGVSQNPRHKITKRGQNVTFRCDPISEHNRLYWYRQTLGQGPEFLTYFQNEAQLEKSRLLSDRFSAERPKGSFSTLEIQRTEQGDSAMYLCASSWKEVVSGNTIYFGEGSWLTVV.